This paragraph reports one TCR beta chain. Its antigen is unidentified. A much larger clone sits a single nucleotide away, making a read error possible. The source of the sample is a study of blood T cells in healthy people across ages. Findings of the study overall: Across samples, TCR beta diversity tracked strongly with naive T cell percentage. There were more naive CD4+ cells and higher diversity in long-lived donors than in aged donors. Possibly confounding the expanded clonotype changes was the fact that donor CMV status was unknown. Bulk PBMC profiling left naive and antigen-experienced comparisons inconclusive.

CDR1 SGHTA and CDR2 FQGNSA come from the germline V gene. This CDR3 is built from 17 residues. Deletions cut 5 bases from V and 2 bases from J, with 21 bases between. PCR was performed a second time for 7 to 11 cycles using a sample-barcoded 5' primer and a J-beta primer mix. Via MiXCR, TCRdb re-called the 5' RACE reads, giving one row per CDR3 protein. Of about 400,000 distinct CDR3 sequences in the sample, about 52% are singletons; the top ten hold about 54%. Sample: blood. This TCR was recovered from a man in his fifties or sixties in good health. The rearrangement joins TRBV7-2 to TRBJ2-5; perhaps TRBD2 as D (6 bases). For the CDR3, the DNA is TGTGCCAGCAGCCCCCACAAAGGCGACCGGGGGCAAGAGACCCAGTACTTC. This gives the protein CASSPHKGDRGQETQYF. Together with reference TRBV7-2 and TRBJ2-5, the CDR3 gives the full variable domain: GAGVSQSPSNKVTEKGKDVELRCDPISGHTALYWYRQSLGQGLEFLIYFQGNSAPDKSGLPSDRFSAERTGGSVSTLTIQRTQQEDSAVYLCASSPHKGDRGQETQYFGPGTRLLVL.